These 15 T cell receptor beta chains came from one sample sequenced in a study of blood T cell repertoires in COVID-19. Using immunoSEQ multiplex PCR, the repertoire was profiled, and TCRdb retains in-frame clones only, with some absent. The sample has some 340,000 clones, 85% seen once. The sample comprised peripheral blood. The receptors originated from a woman between 18 and 29 years old with acute or convalescent COVID-19.

The chain has TRBV6-5 and TRBJ1-3; 7 bases fit TRBD1. This CDR3 is 14 amino acids long. The junction had 7 bases not matched to a gene; V was cut back by 5 bases and J by 6 bases. Looked up from germline, CDR1 is MNHEY and CDR2 is SVGAGI. The CDR3 DNA follows: TGTGCCAGCAGTCGGACCACAGGGGTAAACACCATATATTTT. Translated, it gives CASSRTTGVNTIYF.

The chain has TRBV19 and TRBJ1-6; possible D gene TRBD1, 5 bases. The CDR3 is 15 amino acids. The germline gives CDR1 LNHDA, CDR2 SQIVND (reference sequence). Trimming removed 2 bases at V and 5 bases at J, with 10 bases between. CDR3 region: CASSIQGANNSPLHF. The CDR3 nucleotides are TGTGCCAGTAGTATACAGGGTGCCAATAATTCACCCCTCCACTTT.

The V call is TRBV28, the J call TRBJ2-7; 9 bases map to TRBD2. Germline-derived CDR1 and CDR2 are MDHEN and SYDVKM. The trim removed 6 bases at V and 2 bases at J, leaving 14 bases unmatched. The CDR3 is made up of 17 amino acids. The CDR3 DNA reads TGTGCCAGCAGCCTATCGGTGGAGAGCGGGAGGACCTACGAGCAGTACTTC. Translated, it gives CASSLSVESGRTYEQYF. Using reference TRBV28 and TRBJ2-7 for the parts outside the CDR3, the full variable domain is DVKVTQSSRYLVKRTGEKVFLECVQDMDHENMFWYRQDPGLGLRLIYFSYDVKMKEKGDIPEGYSVSREKKERFSLILESASTNQTSMYLCASSLSVESGRTYEQYFGPGTRLTVT.

This clone was observed a single time. The chain uses TRBV2 and TRBJ1-5, with 10 bases lining up with TRBD1. The CDR3 covers 14 residues. Germline V gives CDR1 SNHLY, CDR2 FYNNEI. After removal of 8 bases from V and 6 bases from J, the junction contained 7 bases not matched to a gene. CDR3 sequence: CASGTGEQGQPQHF. DNA for the CDR3: TGTGCCAGCGGGACAGGGGAACAGGGTCAGCCCCAGCATTTT.

This chain links TRBV25-1 with TRBJ1-2; 8 nucleotides agree with TRBD1. V gave up 7 bases and J gave up 4 bases; unmatched junction bases: 8. The CDR3 totals 14 residues. Germline lookup yields CDR1 MGHDK and CDR2 SYGVNS. The CDR3 loop is CASTAGQGPYGYTF. The CDR3 DNA reads as TGTGCCAGCACCGCCGGACAGGGACCCTATGGCTACACCTTC.

The rearrangement uses TRBV27 and TRBJ2-1; weak D call: TRBD2 (5 bases). The CDR3 is made up of 12 amino acids. The germline V gene encodes CDR1 MNHEY and CDR2 SMNVEV (reference sequence). V lost 9 bases to trimming and J lost 10 bases, with 16 bases between them. In DNA, the CDR3 is TGTGCCAGGCTTACTAGGGTATCGGAGCAGTTCTTC. Its translation is CARLTRVSEQFF.

A remark on this clone: Other DNA sequences from this sample encode an identical CDR3 as well. This chain joins TRBV7-2 and TRBJ2-3; D unclear. Per the germline V gene, CDR1 is SGHTA and CDR2 is FQGNSA. Trimming pared 2 bases from V and 4 bases from J, leaving 4 bases between. The CDR3 consists of 12 residues. The CDR3 bases are TGTGCCAGCAGCTTACGGGCAGATACGCAGTATTTT. Translated: CASSLRADTQYF.

CDR3 in DNA: TGTGCCAGCAGCCAAGATCAGCGCGCTCAGCCCCAGCATTTT. This encodes CASSQDQRAQPQHF. The chain employs TRBV4-2 and TRBJ1-5; no definite D call. CDR3 length: 14 amino acids. CDR1 and CDR2 from the germline V gene are LGHNA and YNFKEQ. The germline V and J ends were trimmed by 0 bases and 6 bases, with 9 bases remaining between them.

This clone was seen just once. The chain recombines TRBV7-9 with TRBJ1-1; TRBD1 matches 7 bases. This CDR3 contains 15 residues. CDR1 and CDR2 (germline): SEHNR, FQNEAQ (reference sequence). Losses at the gene ends were 5 bases for V and 0 bases for J; bases not matched to a gene: 6. The CDR3 region is CASSPGTVLNTEAFF. The CDR3 DNA reads TGTGCCAGCAGCCCGGGGACAGTCTTGAACACTGAAGCTTTCTTT.

This chain links TRBV11-1 with TRBJ2-3; D gene ambiguous. The V gene lost 4 bases and the J gene lost 3 bases, with 11 bases spanning the gap. This CDR3 region has 14 residues. Per germline, CDR1 SGHAT and CDR2 FQDESV (reference sequence). The chain's CDR3 is CASSSSVITDTQYF. In DNA, the CDR3 is TGTGCCAGCAGCTCCTCAGTTATTACAGATACGCAGTATTTT. The whole variable domain, filled in from reference TRBV11-1 and TRBJ2-3, reads EAEVAQSPRYKITEKSQAVAFWCDPISGHATLYWYRQILGQGPELLVQFQDESVVDDSQLPKDRFSAERLKGVDSTLKIQPAELGDSAMYLCASSSSVITDTQYFGPGTRLTVL.

This chain uses TRBV5-1 with TRBJ1-1; no definite D call. This CDR3 has 13 amino acids. The germline V and J ends were trimmed by 2 bases and 5 bases, with 10 bases remaining between them. Germline CDR1 is SGHRS and CDR2 is YFSETQ. In DNA, the CDR3 is TGCGCCAGCAGCTTTTCCGGGAATACTGAAGCTTTCTTT. This translates into CASSFSGNTEAFF.

V is TRBV19 and J is TRBJ2-3, with TRBD1 as a possible D gene (5 bases). The ends were cut back, 5 bases at V and 2 bases at J, with 14 bases in the middle. This CDR3 spans 15 amino acids. CDR1 and CDR2 (germline): LNHDA, SQIVND (reference sequence). CDR3 loop: CASSLDGADTDTQYF. CDR3 DNA: TGTGCCAGTAGTCTCGATGGGGCGGACACAGATACGCAGTATTTT.

This sequence joins TRBV7-3 and TRBJ2-2; unclear D gene. Trimming cost V 6 bases and J 6 bases, with 11 bases left between them. The CDR3 runs to 13 residues. CDR1 and CDR2 from the germline V gene are SGHTA and FQGTGA. The CDR3 sequence: CASSPPSAGELFF. The CDR3 bases are TGTGCCAGCAGTCCCCCGTCGGCCGGGGAGCTGTTTTTT.

The rearrangement links TRBV15 to TRBJ2-2; a weak D match, TRBD1 (5 bases). This CDR3 has 14 amino acids. The V end was cut by 6 bases, the J end by 5 bases, with 13 bases between. Germline V lookup: CDR1 LNHNV, CDR2 YYDKDF (reference sequence). The CDR3 here is CATRAKGVTGELFF. CDR3 sequence (DNA): TGTGCCACCAGAGCGAAAGGGGTGACCGGGGAGCTGTTTTTT. Full variable domain (remainder filled in from reference TRBV15 and TRBJ2-2): DAMVIQNPRYQVTQFGKPVTLSCSQTLNHNVMYWYQQKSSQAPKLLFHYYDKDFNNEADTPDNFQSRRPNTSFCFLDIRSPGLGDTAMYLCATRAKGVTGELFFGEGSRLTVL.

CDR3 coding DNA: TGTGCCAGCAGCTTGGAAGGCAGGGGGTCGGAGCAGTACTTC. Translation gives CASSLEGRGSEQYF. J is TRBJ2-7 and V is TRBV5-4; the match to TRBD1 covers 7 bases. J was trimmed by 7 bases and V by 0 bases; bases with no gene match: 7. Germline V gene sequence: CDR1 SGHNT, CDR2 YYREEE (reference sequence). CDR3 size: 14 residues.